These 20 T cell receptor beta chains were sequenced from one sample in a study of blood T cell repertoires in COVID-19. The method was immunoSEQ multiplex PCR; TCRdb's version includes in-frame clones alone and lacks a portion of them. The sample consists of around 320,000 clones, approximately 90% of them appearing once. Sample: PBMCs or T cells enriched from blood (not recorded which). The receptors shown here come from a woman in her thirties who had been exposed to COVID-19.

The chain recombines TRBV7-9 with TRBJ1-2; TRBD1 might be the D (6 bases). V was clipped by 5 bases and J by 3 bases, with 16 bases between them. The CDR3 consists of 15 residues. The V gene's germline CDR1 is SEHNR and CDR2 FQNEAQ (reference sequence). CDR3 DNA sequence: TGTGCCAGCAGCCTCCCGTGGGGGGGCGACTATGGCTACACCTTC. Residues: CASSLPWGGDYGYTF.

This chain connects TRBV29-1 to TRBJ1-2, with no clear D. This CDR3 region has 12 residues. The V end lost 7 bases, the J end lost 1 base, and 10 bases lay between the germline ends. Germline V gene data show CDR1 as SQVTM and CDR2 as ANQGSEA. CDR3 region: CSGGSINYGYTF. The CDR3 region has the DNA TGCAGCGGTGGGAGTATTAACTATGGCTACACCTTC.

This clone is a singleton in its sample. The rearrangement links TRBV5-8 to TRBJ2-1; 10 positions match TRBD2. Germline assignment: CDR1 SGHTS and CDR2 YDEGEE. V shed 0 bases and J 3 bases; nucleotides not matched to a gene: 0. This CDR3 region has 15 residues. This CDR3 is CASSLASGGYNEQFF. CDR3 coding DNA: TGTGCCAGCAGCTTGGCTAGCGGGGGCTACAATGAGCAGTTCTTC. The full variable domain, rest sourced from reference TRBV5-8 and TRBJ2-1, is EAGVTQSPTHLIKTRGQQATLRCSPISGHTSVYWYQQALGLGLQFLLWYDEGEERNRGNFPPRFSGRQFPNYSSELNVNALELEDSALYLCASSLASGGYNEQFFGPGTRLTVL.

The CDR3 is CASSPPGTGLSANTEAFF. CDR3 DNA sequence: TGTGCCAGCTCTCCCCCCGGGACAGGGCTCTCGGCGAACACTGAAGCTTTCTTT. The J gene is TRBJ1-1, the V gene TRBV7-9, with 9 positions matching TRBD1. Germline CDR1 reads SEHNR; CDR2 reads FQNEAQ (reference sequence). The J segment lost 1 base and the V segment lost 8 bases, leaving 17 bases of the junction unmatched. This CDR3 has 18 amino acids. Based on the CDR3 plus reference TRBV7-9 and TRBJ1-1, the full variable domain is DTGVSQNPRHKITKRGQNVTFRCDPISEHNRLYWYRQTLGQGPEFLTYFQNEAQLEKSRLLSDRFSAERPKGSFSTLEIQRTEQGDSAMYLCASSPPGTGLSANTEAFFGQGTRLTVV.

The chain employs TRBV13 and TRBJ1-4; 7 bases are a match to TRBD1. V was clipped by 4 bases and J by 7 bases; unmatched bases: 9. The germline gives CDR1 PRHDT, CDR2 FYEKMQ (reference sequence). The CDR3 is 15 amino acids. The CDR3 loop reads CASSSRGQYREKLFF. In nucleotides, the CDR3 is TGTGCCAGCAGCTCGAGGGGACAGTATCGTGAAAAACTGTTTTTT. Combining the CDR3 with reference TRBV13 and TRBJ1-4 gives the whole variable domain AAGVIQSPRHLIKEKRETATLKCYPIPRHDTVYWYQQGPGQDPQFLISFYEKMQSDKGSIPDRFSAQQFSDYHSELNMSSLELGDSALYFCASSSRGQYREKLFFGSGTQLSVL.

The chain carries TRBV11-3 and TRBJ2-3; D is uncertain. Germline V gene lookup returns CDR1 SGHNT and CDR2 YENEEA. This CDR3 region has 14 residues. Trimming took 2 bases from V and 5 from J, leaving 11 bases between them. CDR3 DNA sequence: TGTGCCAGCAGCTTATCCCCCTCGCGAGATACGCAGTATTTT. Protein sequence: CASSLSPSRDTQYF.

The chain couples TRBV5-1 to TRBJ1-4; 12 bases agree with TRBD1. The CDR3 spans 15 residues. Germline lookup yields CDR1 SGHRS and CDR2 YFSETQ. After removal of 4 bases from V and 7 bases from J, the junction contained 5 bases not matched to a gene. The CDR3 is CASSRDRGLGEKLFF. Here the CDR3 DNA reads TGCGCCAGCAGCAGGGACAGGGGGCTGGGTGAAAAACTGTTTTTT. The entire variable domain, with the rest obtained from reference TRBV5-1 and TRBJ1-4, is as follows: KAGVTQTPRYLIKTRGQQVTLSCSPISGHRSVSWYQQTPGQGLQFLFEYFSETQRNKGNFPGRFSGRQFSNSRSEMNVSTLELGDSALYLCASSRDRGLGEKLFFGSGTQLSVL.

Only a few counts were recorded for this clone. Other DNA sequences in the sample encode the same CDR3. This chain uses TRBV10-3 with TRBJ1-2, with D unclear. The CDR3 contains 12 residues. V dropped 9 bases and J dropped 2 bases, with 10 bases sitting between them. The germline gives CDR1 ENHRY, CDR2 SYGVKD. CDR3 nucleotides: TGTGCCATTTCCGACGGGAACTATGGCTACACCTTC. Protein: CAISDGNYGYTF.

The V gene is TRBV27, the J gene TRBJ2-2; 7 positions match TRBD1. Germline lookup yields CDR1 MNHEY and CDR2 SMNVEV (reference sequence). The CDR3 has 14 amino acids. V gave up 7 bases and J gave up 4 bases; unmatched junction bases: 6. The CDR3 spells CASTLTGSTGELFF. The CDR3 DNA is TGTGCCAGCACCCTGACAGGGTCCACCGGGGAGCTGTTTTTT.

The genes are TRBV14 and TRBJ2-3; possible D gene TRBD2, 6 bases. The germline CDR1 and CDR2 sequences are SGHDN and FVKESK. The CDR3 has 13 amino acids. The V gene lost 8 bases and the J gene lost 4 bases, with 13 bases spanning the gap. DNA of the CDR3: TGTGCCAGCCGGACTATCGGGGCAGATACGCAGTATTTT. Residues: CASRTIGADTQYF.

V usage is TRBV18 and J usage is TRBJ1-1, with D possibly TRBD1 on 5 matching bases. Per the germline V gene, CDR1 is KGHSH and CDR2 is LQKENI. The germline V and J ends were trimmed by 1 base and 11 bases, with 11 bases remaining between them. The CDR3 length is 12 residues. The CDR3 bases are TGTGCCAGCTCACCACAAGGGGTTGGGGCTTTCTTT. It is translated as CASSPQGVGAFF.

The rearrangement links TRBV6-5 to TRBJ1-2; D call uncertain. There are 14 residues in the CDR3. CDR1 MNHEY and CDR2 SVGAGI come from the germline V gene. V gave up 7 bases and J gave up 3 bases, with 15 bases separating them. The CDR3 DNA follows: TGTGCCAGCAATCACCGGGAAACCCACTATGGCTACACCTTC. Amino acids: CASNHRETHYGYTF.

J is TRBJ2-5 and V is TRBV9; TRBD2 agrees at 13 bases. V trimming: 3 bases; J trimming: 5 bases; junction bases outside the gene matches: 4. Germline V gene lookup returns CDR1 SGDLS and CDR2 YYNGEE. The CDR3 extends over 15 amino acids. CDR3 protein: CASSAGTSGVETQYF. CDR3 DNA: TGTGCCAGCAGCGCCGGGACTAGCGGGGTGGAGACCCAGTACTTC.

CDR3 sequence: CASRPDTGEEAFF. CDR3 DNA sequence: TGTGCCAGCAGACCCGACACCGGCGAGGAAGCTTTCTTT. The genes are TRBV7-9 and TRBJ1-1; no clear D gene. Germline values: CDR1 SEHNR, CDR2 FQNEAQ (reference sequence). The CDR3 is made up of 13 amino acids. V lost 6 bases and J 8 bases, leaving 16 bases between the germline ends.

The J gene is TRBJ1-4, the V gene TRBV4-3; TRBD1 matches at 7 bases. Germline trimming cut 2 bases from V and 8 bases from J; bases unmatched to any gene: 8. Germline V lookup: CDR1 LGHNA, CDR2 YSLEER. The CDR3 is 15 residues long. CDR3 amino acids: CASSQTGTDEEKLFF. CDR3 nucleotide sequence: TGCGCCAGCAGCCAAACCGGGACAGATGAAGAAAAACTGTTTTTT.

Comment on this clone: This CDR3 is also generated by other DNA sequences in the sample. This chain joins TRBV18 and TRBJ1-4, with TRBD1 identical over 7 bases. The CDR3 has 15 residues. With V trimmed by 1 base and J by 3 bases, 2 bases remained unmatched. Looked up from germline, CDR1 is KGHSH and CDR2 is LQKENI. The CDR3 DNA reads as TGTGCCAGCTCACCACAGGGGGCGGCTAATGAAAAACTGTTTTTT. Translation: CASSPQGAANEKLFF.

This chain joins TRBV7-8 and TRBJ2-1; 8 bases match TRBD2. Germline assignment: CDR1 SGHVS and CDR2 FQNEAQ. CDR3 length: 16 amino acids. The trim removed 1 base at V and 2 bases at J, leaving 4 bases unmatched. CDR3 in DNA: TGTGCCAGCAGCTTAGTCGGGGGGGCGCCCTACAATGAGCAGTTCTTC. This codes for CASSLVGGAPYNEQFF.

The J gene is TRBJ2-7, the V gene TRBV27; D call uncertain. The CDR3 runs 15 residues. In germline, CDR1 is MNHEY, CDR2 SMNVEV (reference sequence). Trimming removed 7 bases from V and 3 bases from J, with 19 bases in between. The CDR3 DNA reads as TGTGCCAGCACCGAACATCCGTTCAGGTTCTACGAGCAGTACTTC. Residues: CASTEHPFRFYEQYF.

Concerning this clone itself: The sample contains more than one DNA sequence encoding this CDR3. The chain recombines TRBV5-1 with TRBJ2-7; possible D gene TRBD1, 5 bases. CDR1 is SGHRS and CDR2 is YFSETQ in the germline V gene. Trimming removed 1 base from V and 3 bases from J, with 8 bases in between. The CDR3 extends over 13 amino acids. In DNA form, the CDR3 reads TGCGCCAGCAGCTTGAGCCAGGGCTACGAGCAGTACTTC. This gives the protein CASSLSQGYEQYF.

V is TRBV6-1 and J is TRBJ1-6; a possible D gene is TRBD1 (5 bases). V dropped 4 bases and J dropped 0 bases, with 10 bases sitting between them. Germline loops: CDR1 MNHNS, CDR2 SASEGT. This CDR3 is built from 16 residues. CDR3 sequence reads: CASSAGVSSYNSPLHF. CDR3 sequence (DNA): TGTGCCAGCAGTGCGGGGGTCAGCTCCTATAATTCACCCCTCCACTTT.